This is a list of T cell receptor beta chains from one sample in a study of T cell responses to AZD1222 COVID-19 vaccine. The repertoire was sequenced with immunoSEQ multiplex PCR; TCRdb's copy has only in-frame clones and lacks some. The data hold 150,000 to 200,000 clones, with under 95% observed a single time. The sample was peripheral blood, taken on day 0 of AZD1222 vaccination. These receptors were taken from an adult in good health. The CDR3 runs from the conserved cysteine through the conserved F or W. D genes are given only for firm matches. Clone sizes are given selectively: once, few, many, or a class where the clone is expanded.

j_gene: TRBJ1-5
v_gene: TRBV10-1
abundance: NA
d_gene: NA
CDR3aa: CASFLRNQPQHF
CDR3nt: TGCGCCAGCTTTCTCCGGAATCAGCCCCAGCATTTT

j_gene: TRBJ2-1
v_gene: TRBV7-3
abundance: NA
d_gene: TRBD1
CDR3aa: CASSPQGGSYNEQFF
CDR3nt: TGTGCCAGCAGCCCACAGGGGGGCTCCTACAATGAGCAGTTCTTC

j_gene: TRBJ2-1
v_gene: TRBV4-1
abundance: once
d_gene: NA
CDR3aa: CASSRTKSYNEQFF
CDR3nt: TGCGCCAGCAGCCGTACGAAAAGTTACAATGAGCAGTTCTTC

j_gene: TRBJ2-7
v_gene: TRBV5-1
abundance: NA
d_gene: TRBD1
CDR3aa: CASSLEDRAYEQYF
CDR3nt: TGCGCCAGCAGCTTGGAGGACAGGGCCTACGAGCAGTACTTC

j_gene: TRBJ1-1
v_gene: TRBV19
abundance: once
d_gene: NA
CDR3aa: CASSSRTGVAFF
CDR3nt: TGTGCCAGTAGTTCCCGGACCGGAGTCGCTTTCTTT

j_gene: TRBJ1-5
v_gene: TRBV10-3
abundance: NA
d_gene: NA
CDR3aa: CAISEGGVNQPQHF
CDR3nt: TGTGCCATCAGTGAGGGGGGGGTAAATCAGCCCCAGCATTTT

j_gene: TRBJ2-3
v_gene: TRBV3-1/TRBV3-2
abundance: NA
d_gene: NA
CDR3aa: CASSQDVSGVTDTQYF
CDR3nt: TGTGCCAGCAGCCAAGATGTTTCAGGGGTTACAGATACGCAGTATTTT

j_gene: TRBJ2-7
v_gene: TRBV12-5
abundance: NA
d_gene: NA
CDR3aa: CASGLSDSSYEQYF
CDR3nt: TGTGCTAGTGGTTTGTCGGACAGCTCCTACGAGCAGTACTTC

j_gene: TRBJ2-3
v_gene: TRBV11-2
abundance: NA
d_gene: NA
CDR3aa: CASSEAGDPGTDTQYF
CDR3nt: TGTGCCAGCAGCGAAGCCGGGGACCCCGGCACAGATACGCAGTATTTT

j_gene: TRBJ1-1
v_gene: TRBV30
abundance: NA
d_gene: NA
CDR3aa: CAWSVQGSAEAFF
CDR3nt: TGTGCCTGGAGTGTACAGGGAAGTGCTGAAGCTTTCTTT

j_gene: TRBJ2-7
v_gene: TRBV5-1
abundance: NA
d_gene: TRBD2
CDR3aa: CASSLALADTYEQYF
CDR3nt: TGCGCCAGCAGCTTGGCACTAGCGGACACCTACGAGCAGTACTTC